This T cell receptor beta chain was sequenced in a study of CD8 T cells in Susac syndrome. Across the study: There were six sequenced Susac syndrome patients with active disease and eight or nine in remission.

Note on this clonotype: The antigen is undetermined.

Study-wide results and limits: A handful of Susac-specific public clones appeared in CD8+ TEMRA repertoires, and sixteen in total CD8+ repertoires.

Blood CD8+ and CD4+ T cells underwent high-throughput TCR beta sequencing. RNA amounts of about 0.5 to 1 ug underwent reverse transcription with random hexamers. TCRdb processed the immunoSEQ multiplex PCR reads anew with MiXCR; each CDR3 protein has one entry. Here the sample spans 80,000 or so distinct CDR3 sequences, around 96% being singletons. Sequencing was performed on CD8+ T cells from PBMCs. The origin of this receptor is a human donor with Susac syndrome.

Written as DNA, the CDR3 is TGTGCCAGCAGCGTCCGGGGGGTGAACACTGAAGCTTTCTTT. Amino acid sequence: CASSVRGVNTEAFF. The chain uses TRBV7-9 and TRBJ1-1, with D possibly matching TRBD1 (5 bases). This CDR3 has 14 residues. Trimming pared 5 bases from V and 0 bases from J, leaving 10 bases between. Germline V gene sequence: CDR1 SEHNR, CDR2 FQNEAQ (reference sequence).